One and the same sample provided the 30 T cell receptor beta chains below, sequenced in a study of cytomegalovirus exposure and HLA in healthy donors (dated by TCRdb to about 2017). To prepare the library, the immunoSEQ multiplex PCR assay was applied. A mixture of 60 forward primers for TCR Vbeta segments and 13 reverse primers for TCR Jbeta segments was used in the multiplex PCR. As stored in TCRdb, this immuneACCESS dataset retains in-frame rearrangements with V and J assigned. A fraction of the clones does not appear; measured against another copy, unresolved V genes explain less than half of the discrepancy, and the remainder lacks a known reason. A total of some 160,000 clones appear in this sample, 70% to 80% of them only once. The leading ten clones occupy around 1.4% of the sample. The sample taken for sequencing was PBMCs. The receptors come from a male donor in good health and CMV-seronegative.

The V call is TRBV6-5, the J call TRBJ1-1; TRBD1 might be the D (6 bases). The CDR3 is 14 residues long. The V end was cut by 7 bases, the J end by 2 bases, with 14 bases between. Germline-derived CDR1 and CDR2 are MNHEY and SVGAGI. The DNA for the CDR3 is TGTGCCAGCAACAAGGGGGACCTTAACACTGAAGCTTTCTTT. This translates into CASNKGDLNTEAFF.

This clone was seen more than once but under ten times. This chain connects TRBV27 to TRBJ1-2; 8 bases map to TRBD1. Trimming removed 6 bases from V and 8 bases from J; junction bases left unmatched: 11. The CDR3 totals 14 residues. Looked up from germline, CDR1 is MNHEY and CDR2 is SMNVEV (reference sequence). Here the CDR3 DNA reads TGTGCCAGCAGGGCCGGGACAGGTTTTGACGGCTACACCTTC. Residues: CASRAGTGFDGYTF.

This chain connects TRBV7-9 to TRBJ2-2; D remains ambiguous. The CDR3 is made up of 13 amino acids. Germline V lookup: CDR1 SEHNR, CDR2 FQNEAQ (reference sequence). V lost 6 bases to trimming and J lost 7 bases, with 12 bases between them. This chain's CDR3 is CASSFFSVGELFF. The CDR3 DNA sequence: TGTGCCAGCAGTTTCTTCTCCGTCGGGGAGCTGTTTTTT.

This chain uses TRBV28 with TRBJ2-1; 9 nucleotides agree with TRBD2. Per the germline V gene, CDR1 is MDHEN and CDR2 is SYDVKM. The CDR3 has 19 residues. The trim removed 6 bases at V and 2 bases at J, leaving 17 bases unmatched. The CDR3 region is CASRGHVTSGGGPYNEQFF. The CDR3 nucleotides read TGTGCCAGCAGAGGTCATGTGACTAGCGGCGGAGGCCCCTACAATGAGCAGTTCTTC.

This clone was counted a few times. The J gene is TRBJ1-4, the V gene TRBV19, with D perhaps TRBD1 (6 bases). Germline CDR1 and CDR2: LNHDA and SQIVND (reference sequence). Trimming took 6 bases from V and 8 from J, leaving 13 bases between them. This CDR3 has 13 residues. The CDR3, as DNA: TGTGCCAGTAGACAGGGCGTAAGGGAAAAACTGTTTTTT. It yields the protein CASRQGVREKLFF.

J is TRBJ2-5 and V is TRBV6-5; 8 nucleotides line up with TRBD1. Germline V gene sequence: CDR1 MNHEY, CDR2 SVGAGI. The CDR3 is made up of 15 amino acids. V lost 6 bases and J lost 7; bases outside the gene matches: 13. The CDR3 protein is CASSPPGQGLGTQYF. The CDR3 nucleotides are TGTGCCAGCAGCCCCCCCGGACAGGGTTTAGGGACCCAGTACTTC.

The rearrangement links TRBV5-1 to TRBJ1-1; 9 bases match TRBD1. V lost 3 bases and J lost 3; bases outside the gene matches: 6. The CDR3 contains 15 residues. Germline CDR1 and CDR2: SGHRS and YFSETQ. CDR3 region: CASSSGTGLHTEAFF. CDR3 nucleotide sequence: TGCGCCAGCAGCTCCGGGACAGGGTTGCACACTGAAGCTTTCTTT.

The CDR3 nucleotides are TGTGCCAGCAGCCTCGGTGCAGCGGTTGAAGCTTTCTTT. Its protein product is CASSLGAAVEAFF. The chain joins TRBV6-1 to TRBJ1-1; D gene ambiguous. This CDR3 contains 13 residues. Trimming removed 6 bases from V and 7 bases from J, with 15 bases in between. Per germline, CDR1 MNHNS and CDR2 SASEGT.

This clone appeared a single time. This chain uses TRBV25-1 with TRBJ1-4; 7 bases map to TRBD1. CDR3 length: 14 amino acids. V was pared by 5 bases and J by 8 bases, with 8 bases of the junction left unmatched. Germline values: CDR1 MGHDK, CDR2 SYGVNS. CDR3 in amino acids: CASSLTGSPEKLFF. The CDR3 DNA sequence: TGTGCCAGCAGTCTGACAGGGTCGCCGGAAAAACTGTTTTTT.

V usage is TRBV7-9 and J usage is TRBJ1-4; possibly TRBD1 for D (6 bases). Germline V gene lookup returns CDR1 SEHNR and CDR2 FQNEAQ (reference sequence). This CDR3 has 16 residues. The germline V and J ends were trimmed by 8 bases and 0 bases, with 16 bases remaining between them. CDR3 in amino acids: CASGPGHLATNEKLFF. In DNA, the CDR3 is TGTGCCAGCGGACCGGGACACCTTGCAACTAATGAAAAACTGTTTTTT. The whole variable domain, remainder taken from reference TRBV7-9 and TRBJ1-4, is DTGVSQNPRHKITKRGQNVTFRCDPISEHNRLYWYRQTLGQGPEFLTYFQNEAQLEKSRLLSDRFSAERPKGSFSTLEIQRTEQGDSAMYLCASGPGHLATNEKLFFGSGTQLSVL.

The V call is TRBV29-1, the J call TRBJ2-1, with 11 bases identical to TRBD2. The J segment lost 9 bases and the V segment lost 4 bases, leaving 8 bases of the junction unmatched. This CDR3 is 14 amino acids long. The germline gives CDR1 SQVTM, CDR2 ANQGSEA. The CDR3 DNA reads as TGCAGCGTTGCTCTACTAGCGGGGGAAGGTGAGCAGTTCTTC. Its translation: CSVALLAGEGEQFF.

CDR3 in DNA: TGTGCCAGCAGTTCACAGGGAACTAATCAGCCCCAGCATTTT. It yields the protein CASSSQGTNQPQHF. The chain uses TRBV6-6 and TRBJ1-5; the D gene is possibly TRBD1 (6 bases). The germline gives CDR1 MNHNY, CDR2 SVGAGI (reference sequence). The CDR3 is 14 amino acids. Between the trimmed V and J ends, which lost 4 bases and 4 bases, there was a span of 11 bases.

The chain uses TRBV28 and TRBJ2-2; the D gene is possibly TRBD1 (5 bases). Germline V gene lookup returns CDR1 MDHEN and CDR2 SYDVKM. This CDR3 has 14 residues. V was clipped by 5 bases and J by 6 bases, with 13 bases between them. The CDR3 DNA follows: TGTGCCAGCAGTCCGCAGCAGGGTCCCGGGGAGCTGTTTTTT. Its protein product is CASSPQQGPGELFF.

The chain combines TRBV11-2 with TRBJ2-1, with D possibly matching TRBD2 (5 bases). V shed 5 bases and J shed 4 bases, with 15 bases lying between them. The CDR3 contains 15 residues. The germline CDR1 and CDR2 sequences are SGHAT and FQNNGV. The CDR3 bases are TGTGCCAGCAGCCTTGACTGGACTGATTACAATGAGCAGTTCTTC. Translated, it gives CASSLDWTDYNEQFF.

The chain combines TRBV6-8 with TRBJ2-5; 8 positions match TRBD2. The germline CDR1 and CDR2 sequences are MNHGY and SAAAGT. V lost 7 bases, J lost 5 bases, and 12 bases stayed unmatched. CDR3 length equals 15 residues. The CDR3 nucleotides read TGTGCCAGCACTAACCGGGGACTAGTCGGGGAGACCCAGTACTTC. It is translated as CASTNRGLVGETQYF.

The chain joins TRBV5-4 to TRBJ1-1, with D possibly matching TRBD1 (5 bases). The V end was cut by 2 bases, the J end by 4 bases, with 12 bases between. Germline CDR1 SGHNT, CDR2 YYREEE (reference sequence). This CDR3 is built from 14 residues. CDR3 coding DNA: TGTGCCAGCAGCTTCTCCCAGGGTGGCACTGAAGCTTTCTTT. This encodes CASSFSQGGTEAFF.

This clone was seen a handful of times. The V and J genes are TRBV5-1 and TRBJ1-1; perhaps TRBD1 as D (5 bases). This CDR3 is built from 15 residues. V was cut by 0 bases and J by 0 bases, with 9 bases left in between. The germline CDR1 and CDR2 sequences are SGHRS and YFSETQ. This CDR3 reads CASSLGGGMNTEAFF. The CDR3 coding sequence is TGCGCCAGCAGCTTGGGGGGGGGAATGAACACTGAAGCTTTCTTT.

The chain has TRBV5-1 and TRBJ2-7; 9 positions match TRBD1. The CDR3 is 16 residues long. CDR1 and CDR2 (germline): SGHRS, YFSETQ. V lost 4 bases, J lost 3 bases, and 11 bases stayed unmatched. CDR3 sequence: CASSLLAGTGSYEQYF. The CDR3 nucleotides are TGCGCCAGCAGCCTACTTGCCGGGACAGGGAGCTACGAGCAGTACTTC.

This chain uses TRBV9 with TRBJ2-4, with D tentatively TRBD2 (6 bases). Per the germline V gene, CDR1 is SGDLS and CDR2 is YYNGEE. Trimming removed 3 bases from V and 2 bases from J, with 12 bases in between. There are 15 residues in the CDR3. Written as DNA, the CDR3 is TGTGCCAGCAGCGAGGGAGGCGGATCCAAAAACATTCAGTACTTC. Translation gives CASSEGGGSKNIQYF.

The chain links TRBV7-2 to TRBJ2-7; 9 bases are shared with TRBD1. CDR3 length equals 15 residues. With V trimmed by 4 bases and J by 0 bases, 4 bases remained unmatched. The germline gives CDR1 SGHTA, CDR2 FQGNSA. CDR3 residues: CASSSRDRVSYEQYF. The CDR3, as DNA: TGTGCCAGCAGCTCCCGGGACAGGGTCTCCTACGAGCAGTACTTC.

The chain employs TRBV7-2 and TRBJ2-7, with D possibly matching TRBD2 (5 bases). V dropped 3 bases and J dropped 6 bases, with 12 bases sitting between them. Germline CDR1 reads SGHTA; CDR2 reads FQGNSA. CDR3 length equals 13 residues. CDR3 in amino acids: CASSFSADFEQYF. Written as DNA, the CDR3 is TGTGCCAGCAGCTTTTCCGCGGACTTCGAGCAGTACTTC.

This chain links TRBV21-1 with TRBJ1-2; the table's D call, TRBD1, has no DNA check behind it. TRBV21-1 is reported as a pseudogene. CDR3 length equals 13 residues. The CDR3 loop is CASSKAGGRGYTF. The DNA for the CDR3 is TGTGCCAGCAGCAAAGCAGGGGGCAGAGGCTACACCTTC.

The table lists this clone with a count of one. The V gene is TRBV5-8, the J gene TRBJ1-6, with 7 bases aligning to TRBD1. The CDR3 length is 17 residues. The V gene's germline CDR1 is SGHTS and CDR2 YDEGEE. V dropped 0 bases and J dropped 3; count of bases not matched to a gene: 6. CDR3 amino acids: CASSLAVGTDYNSPLHF. The CDR3, as DNA: TGTGCCAGCAGCTTGGCGGTTGGGACAGACTATAATTCACCCCTCCACTTT.

The rearrangement joins TRBV7-2 to TRBJ1-2, with D possibly being TRBD1 (5 bases). The germline V and J ends were trimmed by 4 bases and 8 bases, with 14 bases remaining between them. The CDR3 covers 13 residues. The germline V gene encodes CDR1 SGHTA and CDR2 FQGNSA. In DNA form, the CDR3 reads TGTGCCAGCAGCTCCACAGGTTTAAGCGGCTACACCTTC. Its translation: CASSSTGLSGYTF.

The rearrangement links TRBV18 to TRBJ2-3; TRBD2 agrees at 8 bases. With V trimmed by 5 bases and J by 2 bases, 9 bases remained unmatched. CDR3 length: 16 residues. CDR1 and CDR2 from the germline V gene are KGHSH and LQKENI. The CDR3 region has the DNA TGTGCCAGCTCATCAGGGCTAGCGGGCCTCACAGATACGCAGTATTTT. Encoded protein: CASSSGLAGLTDTQYF.

The chain joins TRBV5-1 to TRBJ2-1; 9 nucleotides match TRBD1. CDR1 and CDR2 (germline): SGHRS, YFSETQ. Unmatched junction bases numbered 6, after V lost 4 bases and J lost 7 bases. This CDR3 contains 14 residues. In DNA, the CDR3 is TGCGCCAGCAGCAGCGGACAGGGGACGAATGAGCAGTTCTTC. The encoded protein is CASSSGQGTNEQFF. Filled out from reference TRBV5-1 and TRBJ2-1, the complete variable domain reads KAGVTQTPRYLIKTRGQQVTLSCSPISGHRSVSWYQQTPGQGLQFLFEYFSETQRNKGNFPGRFSGRQFSNSRSEMNVSTLELGDSALYLCASSSGQGTNEQFFGPGTRLTVL.

The chain recombines TRBV11-1 with TRBJ1-1, with a tentative D call TRBD1 (5 bases). Trimming removed 2 bases from V and 6 bases from J, with 16 bases in between. CDR1 SGHAT and CDR2 FQDESV come from the germline V gene (reference sequence). The CDR3 has 15 amino acids. The CDR3, as DNA: TGTGCCAGCAGCTTACGGCGGGGACGGATCGCTGAAGCTTTCTTT. As protein: CASSLRRGRIAEAFF.

The chain has TRBV30 and TRBJ1-2; no firm D call. The length of the CDR3 is 14 residues. Germline values: CDR1 GTSNPN, CDR2 SVGIG (reference sequence). With 3 bases removed from V and 7 bases from J, the gap between germline ends came to 18 bases. As DNA, the CDR3 is TGTGCCTGGAGATCCTCCGGGGATCCATTTGGCTACACCTTC. Translation gives CAWRSSGDPFGYTF.

The chain joins TRBV28 to TRBJ2-7; 12 bases fit TRBD2. CDR3 length: 15 amino acids. V was clipped by 6 bases and J by 6 bases; unmatched bases: 9. CDR1 MDHEN and CDR2 SYDVKM come from the germline V gene. CDR3 nucleotide sequence: TGTGCCAGCAGCCCTACGACTAGCGGGAGCGTCGAGCAGTACTTC. It is translated as CASSPTTSGSVEQYF.

The chain employs TRBV5-6 and TRBJ1-3, with D hard to call. V lost 0 bases to trimming and J lost 0 bases, with 4 bases between them. CDR1 is SGHDT, CDR2 YYEEEE, per germline. The CDR3 contains 14 residues. CDR3 in amino acids: CASSLGNSGNTIYF. The CDR3 DNA is TGTGCCAGCAGCTTGGGTAACTCTGGAAACACCATATATTTT.